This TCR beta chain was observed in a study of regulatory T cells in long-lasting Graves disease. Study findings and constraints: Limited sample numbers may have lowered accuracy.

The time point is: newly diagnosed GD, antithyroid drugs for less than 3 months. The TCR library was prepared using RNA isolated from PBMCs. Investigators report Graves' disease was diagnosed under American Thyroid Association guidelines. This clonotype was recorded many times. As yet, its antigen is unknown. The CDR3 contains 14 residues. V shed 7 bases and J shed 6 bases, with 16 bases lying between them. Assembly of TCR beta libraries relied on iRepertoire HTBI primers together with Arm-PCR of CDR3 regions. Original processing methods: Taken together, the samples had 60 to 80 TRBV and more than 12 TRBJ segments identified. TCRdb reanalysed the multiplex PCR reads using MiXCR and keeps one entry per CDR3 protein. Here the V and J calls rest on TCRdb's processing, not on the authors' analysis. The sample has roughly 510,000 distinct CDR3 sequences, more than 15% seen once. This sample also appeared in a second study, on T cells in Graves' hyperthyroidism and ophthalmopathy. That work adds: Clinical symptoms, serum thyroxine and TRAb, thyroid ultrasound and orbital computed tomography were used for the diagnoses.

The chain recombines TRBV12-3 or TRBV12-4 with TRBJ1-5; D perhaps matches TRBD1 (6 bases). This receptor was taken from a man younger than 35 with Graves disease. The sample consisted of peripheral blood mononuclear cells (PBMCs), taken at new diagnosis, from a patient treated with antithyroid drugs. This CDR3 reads CASTGPGVSQPQHF. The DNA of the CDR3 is TGTGCCAGCACCGGACCAGGGGTTAGTCAGCCCCAGCATTTT.